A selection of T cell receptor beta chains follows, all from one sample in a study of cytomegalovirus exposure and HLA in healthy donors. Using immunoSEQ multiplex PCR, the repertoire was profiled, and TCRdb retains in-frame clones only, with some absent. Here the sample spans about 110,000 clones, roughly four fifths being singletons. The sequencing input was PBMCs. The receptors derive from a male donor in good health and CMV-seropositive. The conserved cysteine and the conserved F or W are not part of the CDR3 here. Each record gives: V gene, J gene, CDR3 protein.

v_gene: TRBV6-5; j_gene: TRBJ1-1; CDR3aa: ASSYLAAVTEAF
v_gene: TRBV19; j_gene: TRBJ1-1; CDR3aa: ASTPGQLTEAF
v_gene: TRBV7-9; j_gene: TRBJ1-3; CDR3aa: ASSVGQGWNTIY
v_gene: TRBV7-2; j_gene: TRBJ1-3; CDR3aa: ASSGTGGLY
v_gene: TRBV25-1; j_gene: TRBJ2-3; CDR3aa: ASSEGGVPSTDTQY
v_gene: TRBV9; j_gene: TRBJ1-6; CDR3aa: ASSGLQGNYNSPLH
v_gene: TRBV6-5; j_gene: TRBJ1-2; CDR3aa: ASAQGFGYT
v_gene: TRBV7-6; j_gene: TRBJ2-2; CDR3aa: ASSLMRYTGELF
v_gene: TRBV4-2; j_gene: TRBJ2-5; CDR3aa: ASSHLPRDRTQETQY
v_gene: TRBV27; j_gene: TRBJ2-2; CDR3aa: ASSYLAADTGELF
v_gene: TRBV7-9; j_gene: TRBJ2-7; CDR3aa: ASSPFSVAGYEQY
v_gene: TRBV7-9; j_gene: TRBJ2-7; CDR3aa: ASSPPRDYEQY
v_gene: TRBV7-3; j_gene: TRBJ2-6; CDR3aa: ASSLAVSGANVLT
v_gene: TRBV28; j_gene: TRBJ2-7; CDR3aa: ASSFAVGEQY
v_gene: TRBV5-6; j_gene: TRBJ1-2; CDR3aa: ASSQDRFGGYT
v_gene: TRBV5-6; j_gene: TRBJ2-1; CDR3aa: ASSPPASGRVRAI
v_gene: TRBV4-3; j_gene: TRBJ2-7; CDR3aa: ASSQEPQGLSVRGQY
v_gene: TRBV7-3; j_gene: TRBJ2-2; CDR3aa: ASSSEQGFPTGELF
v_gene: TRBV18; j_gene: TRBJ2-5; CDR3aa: ASSPPGLAGGETQY
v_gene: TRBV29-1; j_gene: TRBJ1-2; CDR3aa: SEGTGGRGYT
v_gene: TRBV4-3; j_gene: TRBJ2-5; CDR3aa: ASSQDRASGRETQY
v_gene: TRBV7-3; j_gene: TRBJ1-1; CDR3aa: ASSTAGNTEAF
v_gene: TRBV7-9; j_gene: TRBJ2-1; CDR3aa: ASSLDLGVAVYNEQF
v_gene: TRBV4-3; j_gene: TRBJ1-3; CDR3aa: ASSQDPPGQGFRNTIY
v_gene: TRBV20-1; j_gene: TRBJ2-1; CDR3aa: SSEVRNEQF
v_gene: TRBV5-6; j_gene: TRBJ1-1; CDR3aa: ASSWGADEAF
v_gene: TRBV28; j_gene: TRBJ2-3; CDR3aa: ASSGRVAGDTDTQY
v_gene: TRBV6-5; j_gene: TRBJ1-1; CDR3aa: ASSPTETEAF
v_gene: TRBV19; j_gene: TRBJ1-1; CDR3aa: ASSPSPGQGSMNTEAF
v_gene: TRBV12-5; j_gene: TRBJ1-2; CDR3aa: ASGSSSPLDGYT
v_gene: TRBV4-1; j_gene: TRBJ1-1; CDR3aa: ASSHQPLLAAF
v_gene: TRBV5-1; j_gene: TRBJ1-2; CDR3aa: ASSFRGSDGYT
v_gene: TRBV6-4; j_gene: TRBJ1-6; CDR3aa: ASSDSTGNSPLH
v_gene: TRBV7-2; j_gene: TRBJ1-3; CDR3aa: ASSLGQLGSGNTIY
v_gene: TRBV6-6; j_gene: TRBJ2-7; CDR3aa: ASTHSGSSGDEQY
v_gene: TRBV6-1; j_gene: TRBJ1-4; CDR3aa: ASSEGGARDEKLF
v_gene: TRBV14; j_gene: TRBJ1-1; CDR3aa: ASSQNMNTEAF
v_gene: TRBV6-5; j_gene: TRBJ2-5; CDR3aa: ASSSWGGTETQY
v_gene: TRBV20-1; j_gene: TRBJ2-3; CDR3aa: SVQGTDTQY
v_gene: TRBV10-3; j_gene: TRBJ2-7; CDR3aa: AISRGGEQY
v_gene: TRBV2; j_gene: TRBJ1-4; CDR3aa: ASSLQGAREKLF
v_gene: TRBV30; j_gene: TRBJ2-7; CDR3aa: AWSKGLPYEQY
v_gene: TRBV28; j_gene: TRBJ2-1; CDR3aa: ASFQGGIYNEQF